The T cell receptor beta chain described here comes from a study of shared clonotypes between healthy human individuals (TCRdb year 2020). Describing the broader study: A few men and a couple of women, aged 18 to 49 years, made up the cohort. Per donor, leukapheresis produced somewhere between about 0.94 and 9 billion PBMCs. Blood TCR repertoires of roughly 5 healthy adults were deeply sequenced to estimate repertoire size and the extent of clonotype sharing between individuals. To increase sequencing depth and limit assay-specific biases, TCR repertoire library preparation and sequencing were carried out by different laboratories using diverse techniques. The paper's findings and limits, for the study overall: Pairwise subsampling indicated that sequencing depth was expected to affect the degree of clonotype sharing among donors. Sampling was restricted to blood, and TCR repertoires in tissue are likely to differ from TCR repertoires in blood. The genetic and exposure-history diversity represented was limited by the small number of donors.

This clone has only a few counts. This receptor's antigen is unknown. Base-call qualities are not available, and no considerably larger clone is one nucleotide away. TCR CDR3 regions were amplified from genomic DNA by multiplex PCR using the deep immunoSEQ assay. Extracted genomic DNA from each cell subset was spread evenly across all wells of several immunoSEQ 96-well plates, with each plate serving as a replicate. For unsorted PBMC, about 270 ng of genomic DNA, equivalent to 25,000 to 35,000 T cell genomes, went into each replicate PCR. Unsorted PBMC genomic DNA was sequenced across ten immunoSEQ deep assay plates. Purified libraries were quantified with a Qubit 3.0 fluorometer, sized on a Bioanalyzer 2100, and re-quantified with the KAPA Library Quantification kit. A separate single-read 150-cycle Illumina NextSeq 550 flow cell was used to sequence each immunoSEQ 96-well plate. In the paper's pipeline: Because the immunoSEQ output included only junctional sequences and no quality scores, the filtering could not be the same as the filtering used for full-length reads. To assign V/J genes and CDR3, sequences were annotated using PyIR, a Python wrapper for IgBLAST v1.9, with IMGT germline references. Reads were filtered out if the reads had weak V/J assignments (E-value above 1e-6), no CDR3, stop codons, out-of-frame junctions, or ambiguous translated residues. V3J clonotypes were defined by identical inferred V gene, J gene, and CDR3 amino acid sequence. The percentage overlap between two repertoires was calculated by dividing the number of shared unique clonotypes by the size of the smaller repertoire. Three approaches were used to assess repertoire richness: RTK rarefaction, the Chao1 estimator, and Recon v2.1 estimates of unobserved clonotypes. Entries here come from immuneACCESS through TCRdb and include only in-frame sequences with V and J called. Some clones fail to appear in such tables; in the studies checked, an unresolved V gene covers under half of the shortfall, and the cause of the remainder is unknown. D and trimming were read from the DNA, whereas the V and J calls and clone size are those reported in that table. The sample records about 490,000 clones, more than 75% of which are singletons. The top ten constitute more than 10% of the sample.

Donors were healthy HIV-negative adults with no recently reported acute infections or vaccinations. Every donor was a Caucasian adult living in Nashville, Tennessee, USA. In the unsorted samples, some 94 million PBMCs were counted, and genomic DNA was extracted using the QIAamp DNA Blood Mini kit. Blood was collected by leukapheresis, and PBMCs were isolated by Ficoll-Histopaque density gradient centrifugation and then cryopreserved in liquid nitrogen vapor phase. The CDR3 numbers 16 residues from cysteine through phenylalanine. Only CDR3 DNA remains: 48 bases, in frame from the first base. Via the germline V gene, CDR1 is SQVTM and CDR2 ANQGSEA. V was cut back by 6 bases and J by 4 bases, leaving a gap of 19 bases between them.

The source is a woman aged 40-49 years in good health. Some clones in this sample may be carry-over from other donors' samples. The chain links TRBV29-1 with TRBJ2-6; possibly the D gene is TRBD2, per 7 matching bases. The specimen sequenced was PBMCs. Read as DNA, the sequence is TGCAGCGTCGTCGGGGGGCGAGGGGACGGGGCCAACGTCCTGACTTTC. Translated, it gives CSVVGGRGDGANVLTF.